The next 18 T cell receptor beta chains were all read from a single sample in a study of identical twins' blood T cells. TCRdb reanalysed the 5' RACE reads using MiXCR and keeps one entry per CDR3 protein. This table has 350,000 to 450,000 distinct CDR3 sequences, over 25% appearing once. The sequenced material came from PBMCs. The receptor source for this set is a woman aged 18 to 49 in good health.

A word on this clonotype: A read error may produce the germline difference seen at one junction end. The chain has TRBV20-1 and TRBJ1-6, with D unclear. The CDR3 has 15 residues. Looked up from germline, CDR1 is DFQATT and CDR2 is SNEGSKA (reference sequence). The CDR3 spells CIAARSSSYNSPVHF. The CDR3 nucleotides read TGCATTGCCGCCCGGAGTAGCTCCTATAATTCACCCGTCCACTTT.

This rearrangement joins TRBV20-1 to TRBJ2-5, with 7 bases that match TRBD2. Trimming cost V 1 base and J 1 base; bases outside gene matches: 3. The CDR3 is 14 amino acids. The germline CDR1 and CDR2 sequences are DFQATT and SNEGSKA (reference sequence). The CDR3 region has the DNA TGCAGTGCTAGAGTCGCGGGAGTCCAAGAGACCCAGTACTTC. Residues: CSARVAGVQETQYF.

This clonotype was seen ten or more times. The chain recombines TRBV5-1 with TRBJ1-4, with no clear D. Germline CDR1 reads SGHRS; CDR2 reads YFSETQ. Trimming removed 2 bases from V and 3 bases from J, with 11 bases in between. The CDR3 is 15 residues long. CDR3 loop: CASSFDGLANEKLFF. CDR3 coding DNA: TGCGCCAGCAGCTTCGATGGTCTCGCTAATGAAAAACTGTTTTTT.

This clonotype occurred a few times. This rearrangement joins TRBV5-6 to TRBJ2-1, with D perhaps matching TRBD2 (6 bases). Germline CDR1 is SGHDT and CDR2 is YYEEEE. The CDR3 has 16 residues. V was cut by 2 bases and J by 2 bases, with 14 bases left in between. The CDR3 DNA reads as TGTGCCAGCAGCTTCCCTGGCGGGGAGGCCTACAATGAGCAGTTCTTC. This translates into CASSFPGGEAYNEQFF.

This clonotype occurred a few times. This rearrangement joins TRBV11-3 to TRBJ2-5; 7 bases map to TRBD2. Per the germline V gene, CDR1 is SGHNT and CDR2 is YENEEA. V gave up 4 bases and J gave up 1 base; unmatched junction bases: 6. This CDR3 contains 15 residues. As DNA, the CDR3 is TGTGCCAGCAGCTGGGGGGGGACCCTCCAAGAGACCCAGTACTTC. Protein sequence: CASSWGGTLQETQYF.

This clonotype occurred a few times. This chain links TRBV29-1 with TRBJ1-1, with D maybe TRBD1 (6 bases). V lost 7 bases to trimming and J lost 0 bases, with 15 bases between them. CDR1 and CDR2 from the germline V gene are SQVTM and ANQGSEA. The CDR3 is 14 residues long. CDR3: CSAGGQPMNTEAFF. The CDR3 nucleotides read TGCAGCGCCGGCGGACAGCCCATGAACACTGAAGCTTTCTTT.

J is TRBJ1-2 and V is TRBV4-1; TRBD1 matches at 8 bases. Germline CDR1 reads MGHRA; CDR2 reads YSYEKL. The junction had 17 bases not matched to a gene; V was cut back by 3 bases and J by 5 bases. CDR3 length equals 18 residues. The CDR3 loop reads CASSQDRDRLELAYGYTF. The CDR3 DNA is TGCGCCAGCAGCCAGGACCGGGACAGGCTCGAACTGGCTTATGGCTACACCTTC.

Ten or more counts support this clonotype. A junction end diverges from the germline sequence, so it may reflect a read error. The rearrangement joins TRBV7-6 to TRBJ1-1; D gene uncertain. This CDR3 contains 15 residues. Germline V gene data show CDR1 as SGHVS and CDR2 as FNYEAQ. CDR3 region: CASSLAAGVNTEAFF. CDR3 bases: TGCGCCAGCAGCTTGGCCGCAGGAGTGAACACTGAAGCTTTCTTT.

The sample holds many counts of this clonotype. CDR3 protein: CASSFRDTQYF. DNA for the CDR3: TGTGCCAGCAGTTTTAGGGATACGCAGTATTTT. The chain has TRBV12-3 or TRBV12-4 and TRBJ2-3, with no clear D. This CDR3 comprises 11 residues. Trimming cost V 3 bases and J 6 bases, with 4 bases left between them.

This clonotype showed up many times. V is TRBV6-1 and J is TRBJ1-5; D is unclear. Germline CDR1 MNHNS, CDR2 SASEGT. This CDR3 spans 13 amino acids. CDR3 DNA sequence: TGTGGCACAACAGAAATTAGCAATCAGCCCCAGCATTTT. It codes for CGTTEISNQPQHF.

This clonotype was detected only a few times. This chain joins TRBV6-6 and TRBJ1-1; 8 nucleotides line up with TRBD1. V lost 6 bases and J lost 5; bases outside the gene matches: 8. This CDR3 has 14 amino acids. Per the germline V gene, CDR1 is MNHNY and CDR2 is SVGAGI (reference sequence). The CDR3 region is CASRDTGGKTEAFF. In DNA, the CDR3 is TGTGCCAGCAGAGACACAGGGGGGAAGACTGAAGCTTTCTTT.

Notes on this clonotype: One end of the junction varies from germline; a read error may be responsible. This chain uses TRBV5-1 with TRBJ1-2; a weak D match, TRBD1 (6 bases). CDR3 length: 15 amino acids. CDR1 and CDR2 from the germline V gene are SGHRS and YFSETQ. In DNA, the CDR3 is TGCGCCAACAGCATAACAACAGGGTCTACCTATGGCTACACCTTC. Its protein product is CANSITTGSTYGYTF. The whole variable domain, remainder taken from reference TRBV5-1 and TRBJ1-2, is KAGVTQTPRYLIKTRGQQVTLSCSPISGHRSVSWYQQTPGQGLQFLFEYFSETQRNKGNFPGRFSGRQFSNSRSEMNVSTLELGDSALYLCANSITTGSTYGYTFGSGTRLTVV.

With regard to this clonotype: One junction end does not reproduce the germline sequence, and a read error may be involved. V is TRBV9 and J is TRBJ1-3; D gene unclear. The CDR3 is 14 residues long. The germline CDR1 and CDR2 sequences are SGDLS and YYNGEE. CDR3 sequence reads: CAGSGYLSGNTIYF. CDR3 sequence (DNA): TGTGCCGGCAGCGGGTACCTGTCGGGAAACACCATATATTTT.

This clonotype has just a few counts. Sequence at one end of the junction differs from germline and may be a read error. This chain links TRBV6-5 with TRBJ1-2; TRBD1 aligns across 7 bases. The germline gives CDR1 MNHEY, CDR2 SVGAGI. This CDR3 has 12 residues. The CDR3, as DNA: TGTGCCAGCAGTCACGACAGGGTTGCTGCCTTCTTC. Translated, it gives CASSHDRVAAFF.

This chain links TRBV9 with TRBJ1-5; TRBD1 matches 9 bases. This CDR3 contains 12 residues. Germline V gives CDR1 SGDLS, CDR2 YYNGEE. Losses at the gene ends were 7 bases for V and 4 bases for J; bases not matched to a gene: 0. In DNA, the CDR3 is TGTGCCAGCGGACAGGGGAATCAGCCCCAGCATTTT. Its translation is CASGQGNQPQHF.

The chain has TRBV9 and TRBJ2-1, with unresolved D. The V and J ends lost 4 bases and 5 bases respectively, with 7 bases between them. In germline, CDR1 is SGDLS, CDR2 YYNGEE. This CDR3 is 12 amino acids long. The CDR3 bases are TGTGCCAGCAGCCCGAACGACAATGAGCAGTTCTTC. Residues: CASSPNDNEQFF.

The rearrangement links TRBV2 to TRBJ2-3; 13 bases align to TRBD2. The CDR3 is 17 amino acids. After removal of 5 bases from V and 5 bases from J, the junction contained 10 bases not matched to a gene. CDR1 SNHLY and CDR2 FYNNEI come from the germline V gene. Written as DNA, the CDR3 is TGTGCCAGCAGTCAGTCGGGACTAGCGGGGTCGATAGATACGCAGTATTTT. Amino acid sequence: CASSQSGLAGSIDTQYF.

V gene TRBV29-1 combines with J gene TRBJ2-1; no firm D call. V was clipped by 5 bases and J by 5 bases, with 4 bases between them. The CDR3 extends over 10 amino acids. Germline CDR1 SQVTM, CDR2 ANQGSEA. CDR3 region: CSVQNNEQFF. CDR3 sequence (DNA): TGCAGCGTTCAAAACAATGAGCAGTTCTTC.